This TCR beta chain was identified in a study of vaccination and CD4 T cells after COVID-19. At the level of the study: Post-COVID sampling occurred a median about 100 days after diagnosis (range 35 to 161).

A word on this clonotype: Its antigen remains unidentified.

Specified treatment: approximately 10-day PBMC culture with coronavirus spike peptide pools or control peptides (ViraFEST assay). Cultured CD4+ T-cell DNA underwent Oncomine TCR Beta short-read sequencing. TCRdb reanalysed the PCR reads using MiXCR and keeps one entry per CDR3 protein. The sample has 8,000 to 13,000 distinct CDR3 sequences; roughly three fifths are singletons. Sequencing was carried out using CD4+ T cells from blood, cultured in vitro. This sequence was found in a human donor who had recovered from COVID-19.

For the CDR3, the DNA is TGTGCCAGCACTAAGGGCCGGGGGGGAGCCTACGAGCAGTACTTC. This translates into CASTKGRGGAYEQYF. The V and J genes are TRBV6-1 and TRBJ2-7; 8 positions agree with TRBD2. Germline V CDR1 and CDR2: MNHNS, SASEGT. The CDR3 is 15 amino acids. With 7 bases clipped from V and 2 bases from J, the junction kept 10 bases outside the gene matches.